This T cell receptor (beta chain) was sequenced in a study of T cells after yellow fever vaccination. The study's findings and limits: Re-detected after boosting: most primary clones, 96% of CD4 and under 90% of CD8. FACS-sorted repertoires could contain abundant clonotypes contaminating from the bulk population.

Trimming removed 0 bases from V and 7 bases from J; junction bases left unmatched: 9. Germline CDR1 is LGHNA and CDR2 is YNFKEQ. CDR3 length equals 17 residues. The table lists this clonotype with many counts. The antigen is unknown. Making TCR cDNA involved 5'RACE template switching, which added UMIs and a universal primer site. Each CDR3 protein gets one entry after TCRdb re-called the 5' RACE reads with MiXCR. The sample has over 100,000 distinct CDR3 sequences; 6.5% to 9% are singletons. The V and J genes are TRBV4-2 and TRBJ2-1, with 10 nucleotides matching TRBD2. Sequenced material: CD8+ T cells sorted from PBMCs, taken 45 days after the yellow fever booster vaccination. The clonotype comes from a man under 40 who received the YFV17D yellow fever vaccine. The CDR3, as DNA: TGTGCCAGCAGCCAAGATTCACTAGCGGGGATTTCGAATGAGCAGTTCTTC. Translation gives CASSQDSLAGISNEQFF.